The clone carrying this T cell receptor beta chain came up many times. As yet, its antigen is unknown. TCRdb independently ran MiXCR on the 5' RACE reads; one entry per CDR3 protein. The repertoire holds around 490,000 distinct CDR3 sequences, with about 5.7% as singletons. The data derive from a study of CD8 T cells in ankylosing spondylitis. Broader study findings: Disease-associated clones were CD8+ and fairly uncommon in peripheral blood. Clones linked to disease were reported to show significant enrichment in matched ankylosing spondylitis synovial fluid. Within ankylosing spondylitis blood, a TCR beta motif made up of roughly eight highly homologous variants appeared to be characteristic.

This CDR3 spans 16 amino acids. Per the germline V gene, CDR1 is SGHTA and CDR2 is FQGNSA. The J segment lost 5 bases and the V segment lost 3 bases, leaving 9 bases of the junction unmatched. This clonotype was obtained from a male donor with ankylosing spondylitis. The chain uses TRBV7-2 and TRBJ2-3, with 9 positions matching TRBD1. Sequencing input: blood, either unsorted or a sorted T cell fraction (not recorded which). CDR3 DNA: TGTGCCAGCAGCTTGTGGGGGGGACAGGGTAAAGATACGCAGTATTTT. Protein: CASSLWGGQGKDTQYF. The full variable domain, in which reference TRBV7-2 and TRBJ2-3 provide the parts outside the CDR3, is GAGVSQSPSNKVTEKGKDVELRCDPISGHTALYWYRQSLGQGLEFLIYFQGNSAPDKSGLPSDRFSAERTGGSVSTLTIQRTQQEDSAVYLCASSLWGGQGKDTQYFGPGTRLTVL.